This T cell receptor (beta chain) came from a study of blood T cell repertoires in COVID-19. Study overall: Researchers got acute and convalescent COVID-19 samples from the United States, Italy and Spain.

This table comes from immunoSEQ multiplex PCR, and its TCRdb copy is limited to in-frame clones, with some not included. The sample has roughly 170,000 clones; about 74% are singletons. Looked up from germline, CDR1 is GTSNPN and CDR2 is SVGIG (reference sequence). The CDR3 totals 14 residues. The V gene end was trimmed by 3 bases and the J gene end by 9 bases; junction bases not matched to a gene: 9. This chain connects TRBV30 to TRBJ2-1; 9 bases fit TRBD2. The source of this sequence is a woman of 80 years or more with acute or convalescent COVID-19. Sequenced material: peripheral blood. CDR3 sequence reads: CAWRGLAGVGEQFF. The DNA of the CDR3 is TGTGCCTGGAGAGGCTTAGCGGGAGTTGGTGAGCAGTTCTTC.